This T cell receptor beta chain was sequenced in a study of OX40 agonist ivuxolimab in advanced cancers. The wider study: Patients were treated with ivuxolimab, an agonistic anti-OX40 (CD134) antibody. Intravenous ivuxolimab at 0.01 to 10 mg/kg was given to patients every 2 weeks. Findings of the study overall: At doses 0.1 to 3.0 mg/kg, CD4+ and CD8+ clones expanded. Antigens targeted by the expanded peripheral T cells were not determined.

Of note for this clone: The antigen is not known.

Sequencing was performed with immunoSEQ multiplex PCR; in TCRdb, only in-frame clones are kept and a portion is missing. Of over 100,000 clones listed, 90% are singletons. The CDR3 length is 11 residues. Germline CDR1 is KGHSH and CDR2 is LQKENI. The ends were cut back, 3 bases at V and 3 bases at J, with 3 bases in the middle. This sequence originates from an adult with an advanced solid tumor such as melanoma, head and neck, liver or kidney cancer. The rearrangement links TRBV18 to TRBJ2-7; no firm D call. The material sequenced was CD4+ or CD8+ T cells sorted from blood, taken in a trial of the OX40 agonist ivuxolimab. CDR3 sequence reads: CASSPNYEQYF. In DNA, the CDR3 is TGTGCCAGCTCACCTAACTACGAGCAGTACTTC.